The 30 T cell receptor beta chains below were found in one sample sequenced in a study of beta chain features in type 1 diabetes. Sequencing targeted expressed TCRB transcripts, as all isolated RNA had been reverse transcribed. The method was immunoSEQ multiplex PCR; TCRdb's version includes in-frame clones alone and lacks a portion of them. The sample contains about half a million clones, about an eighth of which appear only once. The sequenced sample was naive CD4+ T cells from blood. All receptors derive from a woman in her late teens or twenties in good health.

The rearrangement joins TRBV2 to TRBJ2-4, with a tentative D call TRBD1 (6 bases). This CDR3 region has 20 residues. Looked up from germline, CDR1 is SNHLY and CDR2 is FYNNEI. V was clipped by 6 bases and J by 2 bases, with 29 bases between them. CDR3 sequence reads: CASSELPRTVQGRSKNIQYF. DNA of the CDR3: TGTGCCAGCAGCGAACTACCACGGACAGTTCAAGGTCGCTCCAAAAACATTCAGTACTTC.

As DNA, the CDR3 is TGTGCCAGCAGCCCCGAACAGGGAACCTCCTACGAGCAGTACGTC. Protein sequence: CASSPEQGTSYEQYV. The rearrangement uses TRBV5-4 and TRBJ2-7; D possibly corresponds to TRBD1 (6 bases). The germline gives CDR1 SGHNT, CDR2 YYREEE (reference sequence). The CDR3 has 15 residues. Trimming took 4 bases from V and 0 from J, leaving 14 bases between them.

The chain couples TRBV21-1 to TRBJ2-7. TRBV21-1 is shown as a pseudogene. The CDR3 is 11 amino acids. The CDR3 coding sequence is TGTGCCAGCAGCAGTAAATACGAGCAGTACGTC. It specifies CASSSKYEQYV.

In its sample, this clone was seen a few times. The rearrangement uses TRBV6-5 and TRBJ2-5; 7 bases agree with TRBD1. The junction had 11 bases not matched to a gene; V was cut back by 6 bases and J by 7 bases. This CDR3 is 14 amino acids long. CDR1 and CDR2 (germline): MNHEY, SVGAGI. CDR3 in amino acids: CASSQTGFRGTQYF. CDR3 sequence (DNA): TGTGCCAGCAGCCAGACAGGGTTTCGAGGGACCCAGTACTTC.

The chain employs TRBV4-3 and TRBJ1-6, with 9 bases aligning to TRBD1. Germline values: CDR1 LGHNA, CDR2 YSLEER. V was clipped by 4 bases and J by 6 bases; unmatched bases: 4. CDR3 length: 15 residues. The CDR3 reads CASSRGTGSNSPLHF. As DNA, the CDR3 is TGCGCCAGCAGCCGAGGGACAGGGTCTAATTCACCCCTCCACTTT.

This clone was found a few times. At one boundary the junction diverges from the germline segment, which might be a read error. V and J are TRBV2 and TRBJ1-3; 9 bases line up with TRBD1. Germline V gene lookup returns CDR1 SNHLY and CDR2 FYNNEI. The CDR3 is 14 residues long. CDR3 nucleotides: TGTGCCAGCAGTGAAGCGTTCCACCGGGACAGGGTGTCTTTT. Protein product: CASSEAFHRDRVSF.

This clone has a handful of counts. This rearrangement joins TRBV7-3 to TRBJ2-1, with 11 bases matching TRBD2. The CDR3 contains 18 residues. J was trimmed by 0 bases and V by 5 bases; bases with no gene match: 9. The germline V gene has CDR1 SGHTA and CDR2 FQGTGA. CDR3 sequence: CASSPVAGGPRSYNEQFF. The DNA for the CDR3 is TGTGCCAGCAGCCCGGTAGCGGGAGGGCCGCGCTCCTACAATGAGCAGTTCTTC.

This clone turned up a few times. The DNA for the CDR3 is TGTGCCAGCAGCTTAACAGGGACTCGTTACGAGCAGTACTTC. Encoded protein: CASSLTGTRYEQYF. The gene calls are TRBV7-2 and TRBJ2-7; D may match TRBD1 or TRBD2 (6 bases each). Trimming cost V 2 bases and J 4 bases, with 12 bases left between them. Germline lookup yields CDR1 SGHTA and CDR2 FQGNSA. This CDR3 has 14 amino acids.

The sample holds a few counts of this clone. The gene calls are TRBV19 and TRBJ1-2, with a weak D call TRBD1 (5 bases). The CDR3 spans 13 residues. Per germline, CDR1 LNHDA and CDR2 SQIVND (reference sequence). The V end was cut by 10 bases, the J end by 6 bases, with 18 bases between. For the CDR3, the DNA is TGTGCCACCCGGGGGTGGTCTGGTCATGGCTACACCTTC. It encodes CATRGWSGHGYTF.

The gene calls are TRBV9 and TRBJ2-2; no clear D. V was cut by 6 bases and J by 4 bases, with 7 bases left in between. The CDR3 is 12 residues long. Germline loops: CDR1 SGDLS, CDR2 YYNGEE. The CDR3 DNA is TGTGCCAGCAACAACCTCACCGGGGAGCTGTTTTTT. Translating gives CASNNLTGELFF.

This chain's CDR3 is CASSPTDTWQFF. In DNA, the CDR3 is TGTGCCAGCAGCCCAACTGACACGTGGCAGTTCTTC. The genes are TRBV7-9 and TRBJ2-1; D gene unclear. Between the trimmed V and J ends, which lost 5 bases and 12 bases, there was a span of 14 bases. The CDR3 loop spans 12 amino acids. The V gene's germline CDR1 is SEHNR and CDR2 FQNEAQ (reference sequence).

CDR3 DNA sequence: TGCGCCAGCAGCCAAGATCGGCCAATGTCTTTGGGGAAAGAGACCCAGTACTTC. As protein: CASSQDRPMSLGKETQYF. The gene calls are TRBV4-3 and TRBJ2-5; no firm D call. The CDR3 covers 18 residues. Deletions cut 0 bases from V and 3 bases from J, with 20 bases between. The germline gives CDR1 LGHNA, CDR2 YSLEER.

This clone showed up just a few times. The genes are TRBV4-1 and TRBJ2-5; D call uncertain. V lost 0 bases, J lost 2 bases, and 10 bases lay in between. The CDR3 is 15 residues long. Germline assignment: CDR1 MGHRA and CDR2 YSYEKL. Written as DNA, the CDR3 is TGCGCCAGCAGCCAAGATCCGGCTCCTCAAGAGACCCAGTACTTC. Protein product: CASSQDPAPQETQYF.

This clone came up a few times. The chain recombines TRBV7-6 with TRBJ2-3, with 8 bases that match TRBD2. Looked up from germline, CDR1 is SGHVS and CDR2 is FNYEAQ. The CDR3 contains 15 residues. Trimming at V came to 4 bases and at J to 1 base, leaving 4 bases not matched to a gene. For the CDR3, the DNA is TGTGCCAGCAGCTCCGGGGGGGTAGGCACAGATACGCAGTATTTT. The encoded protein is CASSSGGVGTDTQYF.

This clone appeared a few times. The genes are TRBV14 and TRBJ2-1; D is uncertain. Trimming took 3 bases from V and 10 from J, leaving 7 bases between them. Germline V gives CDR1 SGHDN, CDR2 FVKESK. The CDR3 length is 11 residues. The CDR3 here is CASSQRREQFF. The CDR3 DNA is TGTGCCAGCAGCCAGAGACGGGAGCAGTTCTTC.

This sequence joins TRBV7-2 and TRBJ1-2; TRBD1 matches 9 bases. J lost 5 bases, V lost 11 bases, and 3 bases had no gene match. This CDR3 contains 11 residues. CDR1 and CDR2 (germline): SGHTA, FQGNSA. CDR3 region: CAGTGLYGYTF. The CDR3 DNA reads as TGTGCCGGGACAGGGCTTTATGGCTACACCTTC.

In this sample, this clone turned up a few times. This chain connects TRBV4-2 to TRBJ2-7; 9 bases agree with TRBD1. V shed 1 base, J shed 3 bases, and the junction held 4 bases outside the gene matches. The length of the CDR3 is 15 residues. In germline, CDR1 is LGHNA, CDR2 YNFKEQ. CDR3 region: CASSQVRGQGYEQYF. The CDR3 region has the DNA TGTGCCAGCAGCCAAGTTCGGGGACAGGGCTACGAGCAGTACTTC.

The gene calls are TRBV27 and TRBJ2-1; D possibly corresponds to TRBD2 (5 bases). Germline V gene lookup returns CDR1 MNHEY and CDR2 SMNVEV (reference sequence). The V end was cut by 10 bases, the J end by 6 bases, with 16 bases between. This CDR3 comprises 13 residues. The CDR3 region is CANALSLANEQFF. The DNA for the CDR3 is TGTGCCAACGCCCTCTCTCTAGCCAATGAGCAGTTCTTC.

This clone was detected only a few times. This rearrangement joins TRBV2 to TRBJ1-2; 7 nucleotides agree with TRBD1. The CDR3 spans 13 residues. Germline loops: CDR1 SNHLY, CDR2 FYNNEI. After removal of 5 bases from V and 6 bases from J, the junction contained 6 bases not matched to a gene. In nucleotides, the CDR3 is TGTGCCAGCAGTTCGACAGGGTTCGATGGCTACACCTTC. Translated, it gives CASSSTGFDGYTF.

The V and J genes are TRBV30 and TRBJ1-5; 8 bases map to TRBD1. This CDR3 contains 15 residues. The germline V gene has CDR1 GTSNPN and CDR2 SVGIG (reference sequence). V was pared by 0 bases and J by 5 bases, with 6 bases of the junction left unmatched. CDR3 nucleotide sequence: TGTGCCTGGAGTGTACAGGGGGGGATCGATCAGCCCCAGCATTTT. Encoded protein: CAWSVQGGIDQPQHF. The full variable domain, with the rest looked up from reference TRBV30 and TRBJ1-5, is SQTIHQWPATLVQPVGSPLSLECTVEGTSNPNLYWYRQAAGRGLQLLFYSVGIGQISSEVPQNLSASRPQDRQFILSSKKLLLSDSGFYLCAWSVQGGIDQPQHFGDGTRLSIL.

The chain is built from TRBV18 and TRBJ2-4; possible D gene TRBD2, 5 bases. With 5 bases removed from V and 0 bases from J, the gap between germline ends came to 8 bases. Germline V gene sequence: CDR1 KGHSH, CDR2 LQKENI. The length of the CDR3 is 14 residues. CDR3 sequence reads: CASSTGLAKNIQYF. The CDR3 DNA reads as TGTGCCAGCTCAACCGGACTAGCCAAAAACATTCAGTACTTC.

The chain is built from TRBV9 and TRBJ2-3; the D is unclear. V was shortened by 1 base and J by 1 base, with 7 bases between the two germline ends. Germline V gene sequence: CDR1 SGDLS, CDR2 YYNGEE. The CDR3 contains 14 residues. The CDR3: CASSVLQGTDTQYF. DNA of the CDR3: TGTGCCAGCAGCGTACTCCAGGGCACAGATACGCAGTATTTT.

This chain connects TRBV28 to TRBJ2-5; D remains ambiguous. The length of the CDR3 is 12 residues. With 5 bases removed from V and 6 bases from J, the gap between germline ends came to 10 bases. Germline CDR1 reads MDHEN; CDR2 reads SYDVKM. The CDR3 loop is CASSGNRQTQYF. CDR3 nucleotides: TGTGCCAGCAGTGGTAATCGGCAGACCCAGTACTTC.

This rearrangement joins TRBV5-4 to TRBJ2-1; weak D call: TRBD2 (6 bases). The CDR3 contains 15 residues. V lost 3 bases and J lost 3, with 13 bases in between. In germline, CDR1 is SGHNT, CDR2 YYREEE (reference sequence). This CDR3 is CASSSQTRDYNEQFF. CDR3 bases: TGTGCCAGCAGCTCTCAGACTAGAGACTACAATGAGCAGTTCTTC.

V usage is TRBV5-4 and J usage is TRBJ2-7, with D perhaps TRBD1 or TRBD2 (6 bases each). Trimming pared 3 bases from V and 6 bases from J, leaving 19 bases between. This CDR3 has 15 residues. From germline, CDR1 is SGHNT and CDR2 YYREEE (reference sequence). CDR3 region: CASSWGAAHGVEQYF. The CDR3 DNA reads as TGTGCCAGCAGCTGGGGGGCAGCCCATGGGGTCGAGCAGTACTTC.

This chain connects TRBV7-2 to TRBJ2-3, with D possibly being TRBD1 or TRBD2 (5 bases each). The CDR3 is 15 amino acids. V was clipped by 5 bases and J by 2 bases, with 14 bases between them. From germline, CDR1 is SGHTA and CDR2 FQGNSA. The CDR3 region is CASSKPGRDTDTQYF. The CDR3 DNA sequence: TGTGCCAGCAGCAAACCGGGACGGGACACAGATACGCAGTATTTT.

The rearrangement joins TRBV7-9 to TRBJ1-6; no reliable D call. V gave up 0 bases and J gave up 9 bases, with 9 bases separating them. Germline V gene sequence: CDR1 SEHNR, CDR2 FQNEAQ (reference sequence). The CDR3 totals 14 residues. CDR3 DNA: TGTGCCAGCAGCTTAGCCTATGGGTTTTCACCCCTCCACTTT. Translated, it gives CASSLAYGFSPLHF.

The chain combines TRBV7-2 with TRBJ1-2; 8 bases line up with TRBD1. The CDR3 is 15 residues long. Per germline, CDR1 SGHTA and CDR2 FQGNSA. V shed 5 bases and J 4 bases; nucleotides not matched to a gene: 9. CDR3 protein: CASSLGTGLSYGYTF. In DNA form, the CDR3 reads TGTGCCAGCAGCCTAGGGACAGGCCTTAGCTATGGCTACACCTTC.

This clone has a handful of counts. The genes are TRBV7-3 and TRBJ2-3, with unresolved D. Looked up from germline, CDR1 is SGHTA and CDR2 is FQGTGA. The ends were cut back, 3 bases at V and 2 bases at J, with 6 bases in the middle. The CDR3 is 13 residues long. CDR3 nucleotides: TGTGCCAGCAGCTTGACATACACAGATACGCAGTATTTT. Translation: CASSLTYTDTQYF. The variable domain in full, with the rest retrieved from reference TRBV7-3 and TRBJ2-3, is GAGVSQTPSNKVTEKGKYVELRCDPISGHTALYWYRQSLGQGPEFLIYFQGTGAADDSGLPNDRFFAVRPEGSVSTLKIQRTERGDSAVYLCASSLTYTDTQYFGPGTRLTVL.

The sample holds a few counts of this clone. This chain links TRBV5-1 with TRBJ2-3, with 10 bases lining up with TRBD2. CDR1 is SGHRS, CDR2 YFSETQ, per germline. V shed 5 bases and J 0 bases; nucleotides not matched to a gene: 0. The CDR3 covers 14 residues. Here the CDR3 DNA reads TGCGCCAGCAGGACTAGCGGGAGCACAGATACGCAGTATTTT. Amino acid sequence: CASRTSGSTDTQYF.